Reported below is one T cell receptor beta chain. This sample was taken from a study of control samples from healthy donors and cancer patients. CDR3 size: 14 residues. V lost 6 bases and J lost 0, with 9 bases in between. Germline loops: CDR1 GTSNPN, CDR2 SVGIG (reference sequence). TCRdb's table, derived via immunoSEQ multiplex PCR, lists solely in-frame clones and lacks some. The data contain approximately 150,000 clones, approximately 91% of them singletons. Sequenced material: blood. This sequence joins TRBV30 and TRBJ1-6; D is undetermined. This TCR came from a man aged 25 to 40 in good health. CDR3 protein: CACRLGSYNSPLHF. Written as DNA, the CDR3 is TGTGCCTGCCGTTTGGGCTCCTATAATTCACCCCTCCACTTT.